This T cell receptor beta chain emerged from a study of OX40 agonist ivuxolimab in advanced cancers. Study summary: Dose-escalation subjects each had hepatocellular carcinoma, melanoma, renal cell or head and neck cancer. Anti-PD-1, anti-PD-L1 or anti-CTLA-4 therapy given earlier was allowed, and approximately 43% had some.

The data were produced by immunoSEQ multiplex PCR, yet TCRdb's version contains in-frame clones alone and is incomplete. This table holds tens of thousands of clones, about 86% found once. Blood got drawn at baseline, again on cycle 4 day 1, and then on cycle 7 day 1. Sequenced here: CD4+ or CD8+ T cells sorted from blood, sampled in a trial of the OX40 agonist ivuxolimab. This receptor was obtained from an adult with an advanced solid tumor such as melanoma, head and neck, liver or kidney cancer.

Here the CDR3 DNA reads TGTGCCATCAGTGAAGCCCTGGGGGCAGATACGCAGTATTTT. Protein sequence: CAISEALGADTQYF. The V call is TRBV10-3, the J call TRBJ2-3, with D possibly called TRBD1 or TRBD2 (5 bases each). Germline lookup yields CDR1 ENHRY and CDR2 SYGVKD. Deletions cut 3 bases from V and 4 bases from J, with 11 bases between. The CDR3 spans 14 residues.